A selection of T cell receptor beta chains follows, all from one sample in a study of blood T cells in healthy people across ages. TCRdb fed the 5' RACE reads into MiXCR, producing one record per CDR3 protein. Here the sample spans roughly 1,100,000 distinct CDR3 sequences, less than 25% being singletons. This sample also appeared in a second study, on T cells of mothers and their children.

Sequenced sample: blood. Receptors originate from a girl aged 2-10 years in good health. CDR3s leave out the opening cysteine and the closing phenylalanine or tryptophan. Fields, in order: V gene, J gene, CDR3 protein.

TRBV18,TRBJ1-1,ASSLAQGAPVTEAF
TRBV6-1,TRBJ2-5,ASSRPTSGRVETQY
TRBV6-1,TRBJ2-7,AIQTGTPDYYEQY
TRBV2,TRBJ2-1,ASSNPGLAGEEQF
TRBV20-1,TRBJ2-4,SAVTGQGARIQY
TRBV4-3,TRBJ2-7,ASSQSEYPYEQY
TRBV12-5,TRBJ2-5,ASGFGSGWRETQY
TRBV7-2,TRBJ2-7,ASGLPREKSYEQY
TRBV12-3/TRBV12-4,TRBJ2-5,ASSLIGTSGGEETQY
TRBV7-9,TRBJ2-5,ASRPPGFLETQY
TRBV20-1,TRBJ2-1,SARDVYRPSGGNEQF
TRBV29-1,TRBJ2-3,SVEDRKRGGTDTQY
TRBV5-1,TRBJ2-3,ASSSLAGGGGTDTQY
TRBV9,TRBJ2-3,ASSTLTDTQY
TRBV5-5,TRBJ1-4,ASRPGSNNEKLF
TRBV28,TRBJ2-7,ASHSTGQGEEQY
TRBV11-3,TRBJ1-2,ASSLDPTLDDGYT
TRBV18,TRBJ2-5,ASSPGLAKETQY
TRBV18,TRBJ1-3,ASSLTGGRNTIY
TRBV27,TRBJ1-2,ASSLWYGGSGYT
TRBV7-9,TRBJ2-7,ASSLRQVPYEQY
TRBV19,TRBJ2-7,ASRGGAGPYEQY
TRBV7-2,TRBJ1-2,ASSPFAAGGNYGYT
TRBV12-3/TRBV12-4,TRBJ1-2,ASSYLLAHREGGYYGYT
TRBV7-2,TRBJ1-2,ASSPGGQAYGYA
TRBV4-1,TRBJ2-3,ASSPRGLAGVYTQY
TRBV4-3,TRBJ2-3,ASSQETSGAMGDTQY
TRBV7-2,TRBJ2-1,ASSPWEDRVLDEQF
TRBV28,TRBJ2-5,ASSHLLSREETQY
TRBV29-1,TRBJ2-5,SALTGPQETQY
TRBV12-3/TRBV12-4,-,ASSWDAGDEQY
TRBV29-1,TRBJ1-2,SVEGGDYGYT
TRBV6-5,TRBJ2-5,ASTPREGTQY
TRBV12-3/TRBV12-4,TRBJ1-1,ASRPGQGINTEAF
TRBV6-1,TRBJ2-7,ASSPGLGYEQY
TRBV7-9,TRBJ2-5,ASSLRDNYDETQY
TRBV4-1,TRBJ2-7,ASSQAPASYEQY
TRBV28,-,ATTPGGPYEQY
TRBV12-3/TRBV12-4,TRBJ1-2,ASSFGQGAYGYT
TRBV20-1,TRBJ1-1,SVGATMNTEAF
TRBV15,TRBJ1-5,ATSSGEGQPQH
TRBV24-1,TRBJ1-1,ATSTQGEVF
TRBV20-1,TRBJ2-1,SAPRMTSGYNEQF
TRBV28,TRBJ2-2,ASSLSGVNGELF
TRBV28,TRBJ1-2,ASSFPVVSSLNYGYT
TRBV4-3,TRBJ2-1,ASSLRMYNEQF
TRBV28,TRBJ2-7,ASSFGDLYEQY
TRBV7-9,TRBJ2-1,ASTSGDSSYNEQF
TRBV4-3,TRBJ2-7,ASSQEMVVVTPYEQY
TRBV11-1,-,ASSLEFGTVYEQY
TRBV27,TRBJ2-7,ASSSGVSYEQY
TRBV25-1,TRBJ2-1,ASSPFLAGADEQF
TRBV13,TRBJ2-3,ASPRTSGGKEPDTQY
TRBV11-2,-,ASTNEGRHEQF
TRBV7-9,TRBJ2-2,ASSSRDLYQNTGELF
TRBV6-5,-,ASSYSNARGHTQY
TRBV7-2,TRBJ2-7,ASSRAGASSYEQY
TRBV4-3,TRBJ1-4,ASSQVPGQGNEKLF